The T cell receptor beta chain described here comes from a study of T-cell reconstitution after alpha-beta-depleted transplantation in children. Unique molecular identifiers were incorporated when the TCRbeta library was constructed. TCRdb called the PCR reads again in MiXCR, with one record for every CDR3 protein. The repertoire holds about 500,000 distinct CDR3 sequences, with approximately 32% as singletons. This TCR was recovered from a human donor who donated a stem cell graft to a child with aplastic anemia. The material sequenced was PBMCs from the stem cell graft donor, taken from the stem cell graft.

CDR3: CSARRDRANSPLHF. DNA of the CDR3: TGCAGTGCTAGACGGGACAGGGCGAATTCACCCCTCCACTTT. The V and J genes are TRBV20-1 and TRBJ1-6; 9 positions agree with TRBD1. V shed 2 bases, J shed 7 bases, and the junction held 3 bases outside the gene matches. The CDR3 loop spans 14 amino acids. Germline CDR1 DFQATT, CDR2 SNEGSKA (reference sequence).